Each of the 9 T cell receptor beta chains below was sequenced from the same sample in a study of shared clonotypes between healthy human individuals. Some clones are missing from TCRdb's copy, which holds only in-frame ones; the method was immunoSEQ multiplex PCR. The table records about 1,900,000 clones, about 95% of them present only once. Positively selected for CCR7, the CD45RO-negative cells used as naive CD8 cells excluded terminally differentiated effector memory CD45RA+ cells. The sequenced sample consisted of naive CD8+ T cells sorted from blood. The receptors were gathered from a man aged 18 to 29 in good health.

For this clone: This same CDR3 is encoded by further DNA sequences in the sample. The chain is built from TRBV7-9 and TRBJ1-1; possible D gene TRBD1, 6 bases. This CDR3 is built from 13 residues. The germline V and J ends were trimmed by 5 bases and 2 bases, with 9 bases remaining between them. From germline, CDR1 is SEHNR and CDR2 FQNEAQ (reference sequence). CDR3 residues: CASSRGANTEAFF. The CDR3 bases are TGTGCCAGCAGCAGGGGGGCAAACACTGAAGCTTTCTTT. The full variable domain, rest sourced from reference TRBV7-9 and TRBJ1-1, is DTGVSQNPRHKITKRGQNVTFRCDPISEHNRLYWYRQTLGQGPEFLTYFQNEAQLEKSRLLSDRFSAERPKGSFSTLEIQRTEQGDSAMYLCASSRGANTEAFFGQGTRLTVV.

The gene calls are TRBV11-2 and TRBJ2-7, with D possibly matching TRBD1 (5 bases). The germline V gene encodes CDR1 SGHAT and CDR2 FQNNGV. Trimming shortened V by 0 bases and J by 0 bases, and 12 bases separated the two germline ends. The CDR3 totals 16 residues. The DNA of the CDR3 is TGTGCCAGCAGCTTAGATTTCCGACAGATCTCCTACGAGCAGTACTTC. Amino acids: CASSLDFRQISYEQYF.

This clone has only one observation. This specimen includes other DNA sequences encoding the same CDR3. The chain uses TRBV4-3 and TRBJ1-6; 7 bases are shared with TRBD1. V trimming: 4 bases; J trimming: 5 bases; junction bases outside the gene matches: 2. The CDR3 sequence is 14 residues long. Looked up from germline, CDR1 is LGHNA and CDR2 is YSLEER. The CDR3 sequence: CASSPGTDNSPLHF. The CDR3 DNA is TGCGCCAGCAGCCCGGGGACAGATAATTCACCCCTCCACTTT.

The chain links TRBV30 to TRBJ2-7, with D perhaps TRBD1 (6 bases). The V and J ends lost 4 bases and 2 bases respectively, with 9 bases between them. The germline V gene encodes CDR1 GTSNPN and CDR2 SVGIG (reference sequence). CDR3 size: 12 residues. CDR3 in amino acids: CAWTRQAYEQYF. CDR3 DNA sequence: TGTGCCTGGACTAGACAGGCCTACGAGCAGTACTTC.

The rearrangement joins TRBV5-6 to TRBJ1-5; D is possibly TRBD1 (5 bases). V lost 4 bases and J lost 5, with 10 bases in between. The CDR3 covers 13 residues. Germline V gene data show CDR1 as SGHDT and CDR2 as YYEEEE. The CDR3 reads CASSPGAHQPQHF. The CDR3 nucleotides read TGTGCCAGCAGCCCTGGGGCTCATCAGCCCCAGCATTTT.

The rearrangement links TRBV5-1 to TRBJ2-7; D possibly corresponds to TRBD1 (5 bases). V was pared by 0 bases and J by 6 bases, with 7 bases between. Germline-derived CDR1 and CDR2 are SGHRS and YFSETQ. The CDR3 is made up of 12 amino acids. Written as DNA, the CDR3 is TGCGCCAGCAGCTTGGCAGGGTCCGAGCAGTACTTC. Translated: CASSLAGSEQYF.

The chain joins TRBV19 to TRBJ1-2, with D uncertain. There are 14 residues in the CDR3. Germline V gives CDR1 LNHDA, CDR2 SQIVND (reference sequence). Trimming removed 3 bases from V and 0 bases from J, with 8 bases in between. CDR3 sequence (DNA): TGTGCCAGTAGTATGCCTAGCGCTAACTATGGCTACACCTTC. The encoded protein is CASSMPSANYGYTF.

The CDR3 nucleotides read TGTGCCAGCAGTGACAGGGCGGAGGTTACAGATACGCAGTATTTT. Its translation is CASSDRAEVTDTQYF. The V gene is TRBV2, the J gene TRBJ2-3; either TRBD1 or TRBD2 may supply D (5 bases each). The germline CDR1 and CDR2 sequences are SNHLY and FYNNEI. The ends were cut back, 3 bases at V and 3 bases at J, with 13 bases in the middle. CDR3 length: 15 residues. The whole variable domain, remainder taken from reference TRBV2 and TRBJ2-3, is EPEVTQTPSHQVTQMGQEVILRCVPISNHLYFYWYRQILGQKVEFLVSFYNNEISEKSEIFDDQFSVERPDGSNFTLKIRSTKLEDSAMYFCASSDRAEVTDTQYFGPGTRLTVL.

The chain has TRBV10-3 and TRBJ1-6, with D perhaps TRBD1 (6 bases). Germline V gene lookup returns CDR1 ENHRY and CDR2 SYGVKD. The length of the CDR3 is 14 residues. The V end lost 0 bases, the J end lost 9 bases, and 9 bases lay between the germline ends. CDR3 region: CAISESTGPSPLHF. The CDR3 coding sequence is TGTGCCATCAGTGAGTCGACAGGACCTTCACCCCTCCACTTT.